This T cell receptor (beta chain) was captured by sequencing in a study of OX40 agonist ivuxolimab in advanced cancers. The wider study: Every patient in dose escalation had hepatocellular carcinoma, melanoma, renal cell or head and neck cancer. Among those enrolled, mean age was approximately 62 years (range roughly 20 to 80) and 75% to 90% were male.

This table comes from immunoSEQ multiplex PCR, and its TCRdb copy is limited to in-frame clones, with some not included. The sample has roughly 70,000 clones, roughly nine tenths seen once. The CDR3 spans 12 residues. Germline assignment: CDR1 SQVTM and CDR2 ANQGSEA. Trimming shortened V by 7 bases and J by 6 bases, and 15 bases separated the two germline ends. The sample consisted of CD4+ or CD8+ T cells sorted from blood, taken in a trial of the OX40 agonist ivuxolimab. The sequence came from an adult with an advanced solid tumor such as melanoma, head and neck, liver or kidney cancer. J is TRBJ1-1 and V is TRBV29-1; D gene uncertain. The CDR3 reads CSADNYGAEAFF. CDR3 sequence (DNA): TGCAGCGCTGACAACTATGGCGCTGAAGCTTTCTTT.